These 6 T cell receptor beta chains were all obtained from the same sample, sequenced in a study of shared T cell receptors in the human thymus. Profiling relied on immunoSEQ multiplex PCR, and the TCRdb table lists in-frame clones only, not all of them. The data contain 630,000 or so clones, roughly 86% of them singletons. In addition, the sample was reused for a study of human thymus T cells.

The sequencing input was thymocytes. These TCRs come from a boy in the first two years of life with a congenital heart defect.

The genes are TRBV21-1 and TRBJ2-1; TRBD2 is the table's D call, not checked against the DNA. TRBV21-1 is marked as a pseudogene. The length of the CDR3 is 13 residues. The CDR3 sequence is CASSKVFHNEQFF. The CDR3 nucleotides are TGTGCCAGCAGCAAAGTCTTTCACAATGAGCAGTTCTTC.

The rearrangement uses TRBV28 and TRBJ1-2; perhaps TRBD1 as D (6 bases). CDR3 length: 16 residues. CDR1 is MDHEN and CDR2 is SYDVKM in the germline V gene. V was clipped by 3 bases and J by 0 bases, with 14 bases between them. CDR3 region: CASSFYRQASNYGYTF. CDR3 DNA sequence: TGTGCCAGCAGTTTTTATAGACAGGCTTCTAACTATGGCTACACCTTC.

This sequence joins TRBV25-1 and TRBJ2-1; D is perhaps TRBD1 (5 bases). CDR1 and CDR2 (germline): MGHDK, SYGVNS. CDR3 length: 14 amino acids. The germline V and J ends were trimmed by 11 bases and 7 bases, with 21 bases remaining between them. CDR3 protein: CASSEPRRVNEQFF. The CDR3 nucleotides are TGTGCCTCTAGTGAACCCCGCAGGGTTAATGAGCAGTTCTTC.

DNA of the CDR3: TGCAGTGCTAACTGCAATGAGCAGTTCTTC. Translating gives CSANCNEQFF. The rearrangement uses TRBV20-1 and TRBJ2-1; D is unclear. Trimming removed 4 bases at V and 6 bases at J, with 4 bases between. Germline V CDR1 and CDR2: DFQATT, SNEGSKA (reference sequence). This CDR3 is 10 amino acids long.

The table lists this clone with a count of one. The chain carries TRBV28 and TRBJ2-2; 7 bases are a match to TRBD1. Losses at the gene ends were 2 bases for V and 6 bases for J; bases not matched to a gene: 0. Germline V CDR1 and CDR2: MDHEN, SYDVKM. The CDR3 is 13 residues long. CDR3 amino acids: CASSLQGAGELFF. CDR3 coding DNA: TGTGCCAGCAGTTTACAGGGGGCCGGGGAGCTGTTTTTT.

The V and J genes are TRBV12-5 and TRBJ2-1, with 9 nucleotides matching TRBD2. Germline V gives CDR1 LGHNT, CDR2 FRNRAP. The CDR3 totals 15 residues. V gave up 7 bases and J gave up 3 bases; unmatched junction bases: 7. The CDR3 nucleotides read TGTGCTAGTGCCTCCGGGACTAGCTACTACAATGAGCAGTTCTTC. Encoded protein: CASASGTSYYNEQFF.